The 28 T cell receptor beta chains listed next were all sequenced from one sample in a study of Ad26.COV2.S vaccination and SARS-CoV-2 variants. Assay used: immunoSEQ multiplex PCR; TCRdb lists only in-frame clones, some missing. The sample holds 300,000 to 350,000 clones; roughly 90% are singletons and the top ten take roughly 6%. Treatment given: roughly 20 received Ad26.COV2.S at low or high dose, single or two shots; several received placebo; per-sample allocation not given. Samples were taken on day 63 after the first vaccine or placebo injection. The sample here was peripheral blood, taken in a trial of Ad26.COV2.S vaccine versus placebo. These receptors were taken from a person between 18 and 60 years old who received the Ad26.COV2.S COVID-19 vaccine or a placebo.

The rearrangement links TRBV5-4 to TRBJ2-2; D is undetermined. The V gene lost 0 bases and the J gene lost 4 bases, with 7 bases spanning the gap. This CDR3 comprises 14 residues. The germline CDR1 and CDR2 sequences are SGHNT and YYREEE (reference sequence). The CDR3 DNA is TGTGCCAGCAGCTTGGCCGCTAGCACCGGGGAGCTGTTTTTT. This encodes CASSLAASTGELFF.

The rearrangement links TRBV2 to TRBJ1-2; a possible D gene is TRBD1 (5 bases). This CDR3 region has 14 residues. Trimming stripped 6 bases from V and 2 bases from J, with 13 bases between. Germline CDR1 reads SNHLY; CDR2 reads FYNNEI. The DNA for the CDR3 is TGTGCCAGCAGCGCCGGGACCTTAAACTATGGCTACACCTTC. Its translation is CASSAGTLNYGYTF.

The V and J genes are TRBV28 and TRBJ2-7, with D uncertain. Germline CDR1 and CDR2: MDHEN and SYDVKM. With 6 bases removed from V and 0 bases from J, the gap between germline ends came to 3 bases. The CDR3 is 11 amino acids. The CDR3 protein is CASRSSYEQYV. CDR3 nucleotides: TGTGCCAGCAGGAGCTCCTACGAGCAGTACGTC.

The genes are TRBV4-1 and TRBJ1-2; D may be TRBD1 (6 bases). The CDR3 has 15 amino acids. The V end lost 3 bases, the J end lost 3 bases, and 14 bases lay between the germline ends. The V gene's germline CDR1 is MGHRA and CDR2 YSYEKL. The CDR3 coding sequence is TGCGCCAGCAGCCAGGAGGGGGGGGCCCACTATGGCTACACCTTC. Protein: CASSQEGGAHYGYTF.

V usage is TRBV19 and J usage is TRBJ2-5; D remains ambiguous. This CDR3 comprises 12 residues. Trimming stripped 2 bases from V and 13 bases from J, with 14 bases between. Germline V gene lookup returns CDR1 LNHDA and CDR2 SQIVND (reference sequence). The CDR3 here is CASSITTTVLYF. The CDR3 nucleotides are TGTGCCAGTAGTATAACCACGACCGTTCTGTACTTC.

This rearrangement joins TRBV4-3 to TRBJ2-3; TRBD2 agrees at 8 bases. The CDR3 is 17 residues long. The germline V gene encodes CDR1 LGHNA and CDR2 YSLEER. V lost 0 bases, J lost 6 bases, and 11 bases stayed unmatched. CDR3 in amino acids: CASSQDPAGVRGDTQYF. The CDR3 coding sequence is TGCGCCAGCAGCCAAGATCCAGCGGGGGTACGGGGGGATACGCAGTATTTT.

This clone was counted once. CDR3 sequence reads: CAWSVLGGLTDTQYF. The CDR3 region has the DNA TGTGCCTGGAGTGTACTGGGGGGACTCACAGATACGCAGTATTTT. The chain combines TRBV30 with TRBJ2-3; tentative D call: TRBD2 (6 bases). Looked up from germline, CDR1 is GTSNPN and CDR2 is SVGIG (reference sequence). Trimming removed 0 bases from V and 2 bases from J, with 12 bases in between. The CDR3 covers 15 residues. Based on the CDR3 plus reference TRBV30 and TRBJ2-3, the full variable domain is SQTIHQWPATLVQPVGSPLSLECTVEGTSNPNLYWYRQAAGRGLQLLFYSVGIGQISSEVPQNLSASRPQDRQFILSSKKLLLSDSGFYLCAWSVLGGLTDTQYFGPGTRLTVL.

This chain joins TRBV18 and TRBJ1-1, with D uncertain. The CDR3 is 15 residues long. V lost 0 bases and J 0 bases, leaving 8 bases between the germline ends. CDR1 and CDR2 (germline): KGHSH, LQKENI. In DNA form, the CDR3 reads TGTGCCAGCTCACCACCCGCAGGCTTGAACACTGAAGCTTTCTTT. This translates into CASSPPAGLNTEAFF.

The rearrangement joins TRBV30 to TRBJ1-1; D gene unclear. The CDR3 is 14 amino acids. Germline V lookup: CDR1 GTSNPN, CDR2 SVGIG (reference sequence). Trimming took 1 base from V and 1 from J, leaving 10 bases between them. Written as DNA, the CDR3 is TGTGCCTGGAGTGAACGGCGAAAGAACACTGAAGCTTTCTTT. This sequence encodes CAWSERRKNTEAFF.

This chain links TRBV2 with TRBJ2-2, with TRBD2 identical over 8 bases. Germline V lookup: CDR1 SNHLY, CDR2 FYNNEI. This CDR3 is 14 amino acids long. The trim removed 6 bases at V and 2 bases at J, leaving 2 bases unmatched. CDR3 sequence reads: CASRLAVNTGELFF. Written as DNA, the CDR3 is TGTGCCAGCAGACTAGCGGTTAACACCGGGGAGCTGTTTTTT.

The chain carries TRBV30 and TRBJ1-1; TRBD1 is a possible D gene (5 bases). The CDR3 length is 15 residues. V dropped 0 bases and J dropped 4 bases, with 15 bases sitting between them. CDR1 GTSNPN and CDR2 SVGIG come from the germline V gene (reference sequence). The CDR3, as DNA: TGTGCCTGGAGTGTACGGGGGGTTGTTGGCACTGAAGCTTTCTTT. This translates into CAWSVRGVVGTEAFF. The entire variable domain, with the rest obtained from reference TRBV30 and TRBJ1-1, is as follows: SQTIHQWPATLVQPVGSPLSLECTVEGTSNPNLYWYRQAAGRGLQLLFYSVGIGQISSEVPQNLSASRPQDRQFILSSKKLLLSDSGFYLCAWSVRGVVGTEAFFGQGTRLTVV.

This clone was detected a few times. The rearrangement links TRBV19 to TRBJ2-2; D unresolved. V lost 4 bases to trimming and J lost 1 base, with 13 bases between them. This CDR3 comprises 16 residues. Germline-derived CDR1 and CDR2 are LNHDA and SQIVND (reference sequence). Written as DNA, the CDR3 is TGTGCCAGTAGTAAGGGAAAGCTGATGAACACCGGGGAGCTGTTTTTT. This gives the protein CASSKGKLMNTGELFF.

This chain links TRBV7-2 with TRBJ2-5; no clear D. The length of the CDR3 is 13 residues. Germline assignment: CDR1 SGHTA and CDR2 FQGNSA. V lost 5 bases to trimming and J lost 0 bases, with 7 bases between them. The CDR3 nucleotides read TGTGCCAGCAGCCCGTGGAACCAAGAGACCCAGTACTTC. Its protein is CASSPWNQETQYF.

Comments on this clone: In the same sample, other DNA sequences code for this CDR3. The chain has TRBV5-1 and TRBJ1-2; no definite D call. Germline CDR1 SGHRS, CDR2 YFSETQ. CDR3 length: 12 amino acids. Trimming pared 0 bases from V and 5 bases from J, leaving 5 bases between. CDR3 bases: TGCGCCAGCAGCTTGGAGGGTTATGGCTACACCTTC. Its protein product is CASSLEGYGYTF.

A note on this clone: The junction differs from germline at one of its ends, possibly a read error. Other DNA variants within this sample encode the same CDR3. The chain recombines TRBV7-9 with TRBJ1-2, with a possible D match to TRBD1 (5 bases). Germline V gene data show CDR1 as SEHNR and CDR2 as FQNEAQ (reference sequence). CDR3 length: 15 amino acids. The CDR3 spells CASTEVGGANYGYTF. CDR3 bases: TGTGCCAGCACCGAAGTAGGAGGGGCGAACTACGGCTACACCTTC. The full variable domain, in which reference TRBV7-9 and TRBJ1-2 provide the parts outside the CDR3, is DTGVSQNPRHKITKRGQNVTFRCDPISEHNRLYWYRQTLGQGPEFLTYFQNEAQLEKSRLLSDRFSAERPKGSFSTLEIQRTEQGDSAMYLCASTEVGGANYGYTFGSGTRLTVV.

The chain couples TRBV27 to TRBJ1-1; 7 nucleotides align to TRBD1. With V trimmed by 8 bases and J by 5 bases, 11 bases remained unmatched. This CDR3 comprises 14 residues. Germline assignment: CDR1 MNHEY and CDR2 SMNVEV (reference sequence). Written as DNA, the CDR3 is TGTGCCAGCGGTATCGGGACAGCCGGAACTGAAGCTTTCTTT. Translating it yields CASGIGTAGTEAFF.

The chain uses TRBV30 and TRBJ2-3, with 9 bases that match TRBD1. CDR1 and CDR2 from the germline V gene are GTSNPN and SVGIG (reference sequence). With 1 base clipped from V and 1 base from J, the junction kept 3 bases outside the gene matches. The CDR3 covers 15 residues. CDR3 sequence: CAWSGTGVGTDTQYF. The CDR3 DNA is TGTGCCTGGAGTGGGACAGGGGTGGGCACAGATACGCAGTATTTT.

This sequence joins TRBV13 and TRBJ2-1; D might be TRBD1 (6 bases). The CDR3 is 15 amino acids. V lost 5 bases, J lost 9 bases, and 20 bases lay in between. Germline CDR1 reads PRHDT; CDR2 reads FYEKMQ (reference sequence). The CDR3 region is CASSPQGLLRVEQFF. Written as DNA, the CDR3 is TGTGCCAGCAGCCCCCAGGGGCTCCTCAGGGTTGAGCAGTTCTTC.

The chain combines TRBV3-1 (or the pseudogene TRBV3-2) with TRBJ1-2; 7 nucleotides match TRBD1. Germline CDR1 reads LGHDT; CDR2 reads YNNKEL (reference sequence). The J segment lost 8 bases and the V segment lost 0 bases, leaving 3 bases of the junction unmatched. The CDR3 runs 13 residues. Here the CDR3 reads CASSQEFRGGYTF. CDR3 nucleotides: TGTGCCAGCAGCCAAGAGTTCAGGGGGGGCTACACCTTC.

The chain is built from TRBV5-1 and TRBJ1-1; D call uncertain. Germline V lookup: CDR1 SGHRS, CDR2 YFSETQ. The CDR3 extends over 16 amino acids. Between the trimmed V and J ends, which lost 0 bases and 2 bases, there was a span of 14 bases. The CDR3 DNA reads TGCGCCAGCAGCTTGGCCGGCGGCCCGCTAAACACTGAAGCTTTCTTT. It translates to CASSLAGGPLNTEAFF.

This chain connects TRBV7-9 to TRBJ1-2; D might be TRBD1 (6 bases). Germline V CDR1 and CDR2: SEHNR, FQNEAQ (reference sequence). This CDR3 is built from 15 residues. Trimming left V 8 bases short and J 4 bases short, with 20 bases between. The chain's CDR3 is CASLGRGVNFYGYTF. The CDR3 DNA sequence: TGTGCCAGCCTCGGTAGGGGGGTGAACTTCTATGGCTACACCTTC.

This clone is a singleton in its sample. The chain uses TRBV7-2 and TRBJ1-2; D gene uncertain. V lost 3 bases, J lost 7 bases, and 12 bases lay in between. Germline V gene lookup returns CDR1 SGHTA and CDR2 FQGNSA. The CDR3 spans 13 residues. In DNA form, the CDR3 reads TGTGCCAGCAGCTTCCCCTTTGAGGGTGGCTACACCTTC. Its protein is CASSFPFEGGYTF. Complete variable domain (other parts from reference TRBV7-2 and TRBJ1-2): GAGVSQSPSNKVTEKGKDVELRCDPISGHTALYWYRQSLGQGLEFLIYFQGNSAPDKSGLPSDRFSAERTGGSVSTLTIQRTQQEDSAVYLCASSFPFEGGYTFGSGTRLTVV.

The chain joins TRBV21-1 to TRBJ1-1; TRBD1, the D gene given by the table, was not confirmed from the DNA. TRBV21-1 is described as a pseudogene. The CDR3 extends over 17 amino acids. In DNA form, the CDR3 reads TGTGCCAGCAGCAAAGTTCGAGGGACAACTAAAAACACTGAAGCTTTCTTT. It codes for CASSKVRGTTKNTEAFF.

This sequence joins TRBV24-1 and TRBJ2-7, with D unclear. V was shortened by 7 bases and J by 3 bases, with 6 bases between the two germline ends. CDR1 is KGHDR, CDR2 SFDVKD, per germline. The CDR3 is 11 residues long. The CDR3 DNA follows: TGTGCCACCAGAATAAGCTACGAGCAGTACTTC. Its translation: CATRISYEQYF.

The rearrangement links TRBV2 to TRBJ1-2; D unresolved. Germline V lookup: CDR1 SNHLY, CDR2 FYNNEI. V was trimmed by 1 base and J by 8 bases, leaving 8 bases between them. The CDR3 loop spans 12 amino acids. The CDR3 is CASSEVLQGYTF. The CDR3 DNA reads TGTGCCAGCAGTGAAGTTTTACAGGGCTACACCTTC.

The chain links TRBV28 to TRBJ1-5; no definite D call. Trimming pared 5 bases from V and 6 bases from J, leaving 11 bases between. Germline V gene sequence: CDR1 MDHEN, CDR2 SYDVKM. CDR3 length: 13 amino acids. The CDR3 reads CASSLSLAQPQHF. The DNA of the CDR3 is TGTGCCAGCAGTCTGTCCTTAGCTCAGCCCCAGCATTTT.

This chain links TRBV27 with TRBJ2-1, with TRBD2 matching over 9 bases. Germline V gene sequence: CDR1 MNHEY, CDR2 SMNVEV (reference sequence). The CDR3 sequence is 12 residues long. V dropped 7 bases and J dropped 15; count of bases not matched to a gene: 10. The CDR3 protein is CASTSTLAGTFF. DNA for the CDR3: TGTGCCAGCACCTCGACCCTAGCGGGGACGTTCTTC.

The chain links TRBV11-3 to TRBJ2-5; no clear D. In germline, CDR1 is SGHNT, CDR2 YENEEA. V lost 0 bases and J lost 0, with 5 bases in between. The CDR3 is made up of 14 amino acids. The CDR3, as DNA: TGTGCCAGCAGCTTAGACAGAAACCAAGAGACCCAGTACTTC. Translating it yields CASSLDRNQETQYF.